The 5 T cell receptor beta chains reported below all come from one sample, sequenced in a study of blood T cell repertoires in COVID-19. Only in-frame clones appear in the TCRdb table, and some are missing; sequencing was by immunoSEQ multiplex PCR. The sample contains some 170,000 clones, about 88% of which appear only once. The sample comprised peripheral blood. These receptors originate from a man in his fifties or sixties with active or convalescent COVID-19.

With regard to this clone: Other DNA sequences in this sample translate to the same CDR3. V gene TRBV7-2 combines with J gene TRBJ2-7; possible D gene TRBD1, 5 bases. The CDR3 sequence is 14 residues long. CDR1 and CDR2 from the germline V gene are SGHTA and FQGNSA. V was pared by 1 base and J by 2 bases, with 9 bases between. The DNA of the CDR3 is TGTGCCAGCAGCTTAGGGGGCGGAACCTACGAGCAGTACTTC. Translation: CASSLGGGTYEQYF.

The genes are TRBV5-1 and TRBJ1-2; D may be TRBD1 (5 bases). The CDR3 loop spans 14 amino acids. Trimming took 3 bases from V and 6 from J, leaving 15 bases between them. Germline assignment: CDR1 SGHRS and CDR2 YFSETQ. DNA for the CDR3: TGCGCCAGCAGCTCGCAAGCCCCCAGGGATGGCTACACCTTC. Residues: CASSSQAPRDGYTF.

This clone was recorded once. The chain employs TRBV25-1 and TRBJ2-1; 11 bases match TRBD1. The junction had 6 bases not matched to a gene; V was cut back by 3 bases and J by 8 bases. Germline V gene lookup returns CDR1 MGHDK and CDR2 SYGVNS. The CDR3 covers 15 residues. CDR3 loop: CASSDGQGAFDEQFF. For the CDR3, the DNA is TGTGCCAGCAGTGATGGACAGGGGGCTTTCGATGAGCAGTTCTTC.

The chain couples TRBV6-5 to TRBJ1-2; D remains ambiguous. CDR1 MNHEY and CDR2 SVGAGI come from the germline V gene. This CDR3 contains 13 residues. The V gene lost 4 bases and the J gene lost 4 bases, with 10 bases spanning the gap. The CDR3 loop is CASSSGISYGYTF. The CDR3 nucleotides are TGTGCCAGCAGTTCAGGAATCAGCTATGGCTACACCTTC.

This chain links TRBV6-5 with TRBJ1-1; 8 nucleotides agree with TRBD1. Germline V CDR1 and CDR2: MNHEY, SVGAGI. The CDR3 is 15 amino acids. The junction had 5 bases not matched to a gene; V was cut back by 5 bases and J by 0 bases. In nucleotides, the CDR3 is TGTGCCAGCAGTCACAGGGGGAAGATGAACACTGAAGCTTTCTTT. Its protein is CASSHRGKMNTEAFF.